A selection of T cell receptor beta chains follows, all from one sample in a study of blood T cell repertoires in COVID-19. Measured with immunoSEQ multiplex PCR; TCRdb has only the in-frame clones, and not every one. The sample shows under 200,000 clones, 86% of them seen only once. The source material was PBMCs or T cells enriched from blood (not recorded which). Every receptor here comes from a middle-aged man with acute COVID-19. The CDR3 runs from the conserved cysteine through the conserved F or W. D genes are given only for firm matches. For some rows the clone size is stated as once, few or many, or as a class when expanded; others skip it.

clone size	J gene	V gene	D gene	CDR3 DNA	CDR3 protein
once	TRBJ2-2	TRBV7-6	NA	TGTGCCAGCAGCCTCAGGTCCTACACCGGGGAGCTGTTTTTT	CASSLRSYTGELFF
NA	TRBJ2-2	TRBV15	NA	TGTGCCACCAGCAGAGGAGGGTACACCGGGGAGCTGTTTTTT	CATSRGGYTGELFF
NA	TRBJ2-2	TRBV7-3	NA	TGTGCCAGCAGCAAAAGGACACCTCAGGCCGGGGAGCTGTTTTTT	CASSKRTPQAGELFF
NA	TRBJ2-3	TRBV5-4	NA	TGTGCCAGCAGCAAAAGGGCAGGGGACCTCACAGATACGCAGTATTTT	CASSKRAGDLTDTQYF
NA	TRBJ1-5	TRBV24-1	NA	TGTGCCACCAGTCCCAAGGGCAGGGAGGGCAATCAGCCCCAGCATTTT	CATSPKGREGNQPQHF
NA	TRBJ2-1	TRBV19	TRBD2	TGTGCCAGTAGTATAGCGGGAGGGAGGAACAATGAGCAGTTCTTC	CASSIAGGRNNEQFF
NA	TRBJ1-6	TRBV28	TRBD1	TGTGCCAGCAGTTTAATGGGACAGGGGTTTGGGCCCCTCCACTTT	CASSLMGQGFGPLHF
NA	TRBJ2-5	TRBV19	TRBD1	TGTGCCAGTAGTATTACGGGACAGGGGAGAGAGACCCAGTACTTC	CASSITGQGRETQYF
NA	TRBJ2-6	TRBV27	TRBD2	TGTGCCAGCAGTTTATCCGCGGGAGCAGGGGCCAACGTCCTGACTTTC	CASSLSAGAGANVLTF
once	TRBJ1-2	TRBV9	TRBD1	TGTGCCAGCAGCGTCGGACAGGGCGACTATGGCTACACCTTC	CASSVGQGDYGYTF
NA	TRBJ2-2	TRBV30	NA	TGTGCCTGGAGTGTACCCCTAGTGACCGGGGAGCTGTTTTTT	CAWSVPLVTGELFF
NA	TRBJ2-4	TRBV24-1	TRBD1	TGTGCCACCAGTGAGAGGACAGGGGCAGCCAAAAACATTCAGTACTTC	CATSERTGAAKNIQYF
NA	TRBJ2-7	TRBV19	NA	TGTGCCAGTAGTGCGTCCCTTCGGGATACCTACGAGCAGTACTTC	CASSASLRDTYEQYF
once	TRBJ1-4	TRBV5-1	NA	TGCGCCAGCAGCCGGACAGCAACTAATGAAAAACTGTTTTTT	CASSRTATNEKLFF
NA	TRBJ1-1	TRBV19	NA	TGTGCCAGTAGTATAAGGTCACAGACTGAAGCTTTCTTT	CASSIRSQTEAFF
NA	TRBJ2-3	TRBV11-2	NA	TGTGCCAGCAGCTTTGGATATGGGTGGGAGATTAATACGCAGTATTTT	CASSFGYGWEINTQYF
NA	TRBJ2-1	TRBV5-1	NA	TGCGCCAGCAGTCCGACCTCACAGGCTTATGAGCAGTTCTTC	CASSPTSQAYEQFF
NA	TRBJ2-3	TRBV2	TRBD2	TGTGCCAGCATAAGGAGGAGCGGGAGGGGGGCAGATACGCAGTATTTT	CASIRRSGRGADTQYF
few	TRBJ2-2	TRBV28	TRBD2	TGTGCCAGCAGTCCCCACAGCGGGAGGACCGGGGAGCTGTTTTTT	CASSPHSGRTGELFF
NA	TRBJ1-6	TRBV28	NA	TGTGCCAGCAGTTTAGGGGGAGGGGATTCACCCCTCCACTTT	CASSLGGGDSPLHF
once	TRBJ2-7	TRBV27	NA	TGTGCCAGCAGTTTATGGTCAGGAAACTACGAGCAGTACTTC	CASSLWSGNYEQYF
once	TRBJ2-5	TRBV25-1	NA	TGTGCCAGCAGTGACCCCACTAGGGCACCAGGTGGGGAGACCCAGTACTTC	CASSDPTRAPGGETQYF
NA	TRBJ2-3	TRBV12-5	NA	TGTGCTAGTGGTTTGGGGCGCGGGGATACGCAGTATTTT	CASGLGRGDTQYF
NA	TRBJ2-1	TRBV19	TRBD1	TGTGCCAGTAGGGACAGGGGAAACAATGAGCAGTTCTTC	CASRDRGNNEQFF
NA	TRBJ2-7	TRBV27	NA	TGTGCCAGCAGTTTAGAGGGCAGGAGCTCCTACGAGCAGTACTTC	CASSLEGRSSYEQYF
NA	TRBJ2-2	TRBV11-2	NA	TGTGCCAGCAGCTATGGACTCAACACCGGGGAGCTGTTTTTT	CASSYGLNTGELFF
NA	TRBJ2-5	TRBV14	TRBD1	TGTGCCAGCAGCCAGAGGACAGGGCCTTCCGAGACCCAGTACTTC	CASSQRTGPSETQYF
once	TRBJ2-1	TRBV7-9	NA	TGTGCCAGCAGCTTAGCCACAGCATGGTGGAAGTTCTTC	CASSLATAWWKFF